The 9 T cell receptor beta chains reported below all come from one sample, sequenced in a study of vaccination effects on CD4 cells after COVID-19. No antigen has been identified for these receptors. Sequencing used immunoSEQ multiplex PCR; TCRdb keeps in-frame clones, though not all of them. The sample lists nearly 30,000 clones, 74% seen once, with 15% to 20% in the top ten. Peptide-pool stimulation followed by sequencing identified expanded antigen-specific CD4+ clonotypes in the ViraFEST assay. Isolating CD4+ T cells followed approximately 11 days of culture. Two doses of either BNT162b2 or mRNA-1273 were given to each participant. Here the sequenced sample was CD4+ T cells from PBMCs cultured with HCoV-OC43 spike peptides, taken after COVID-19 vaccination. The subset was: HCoV-OC43 spike overlapping peptide pool stimulation. These receptors all stem from a human donor who received a COVID-19 vaccine.

The J gene is TRBJ2-7, the V gene TRBV3-1 (or the pseudogene TRBV3-2); D might be TRBD1 or TRBD2, each matching 6 bases. Between the trimmed V and J ends, which lost 4 bases and 7 bases, there was a span of 23 bases. The CDR3 covers 16 residues. Germline CDR1 LGHDT, CDR2 YNNKEL (reference sequence). The CDR3 nucleotides read TGTGCCAGCAGCCCGAGGGGCGGGACAAGGGTTAGGGAGCAGTACTTC. It encodes CASSPRGGTRVREQYF.

This clone was seen once. J is TRBJ1-2 and V is TRBV3-1 (or the pseudogene TRBV3-2), with D unclear. The CDR3 is made up of 12 amino acids. Trimming left V 4 bases short and J 3 bases short, with 6 bases between. CDR1 and CDR2 from the germline V gene are LGHDT and YNNKEL (reference sequence). CDR3 nucleotide sequence: TGTGCCAGCAGCCTGGGTGACTATGGCTACACCTTC. Encoded protein: CASSLGDYGYTF.

The chain carries TRBV5-5 and TRBJ1-5; D is uncertain. Trimming removed 2 bases at V and 0 bases at J, with 21 bases between. Germline V gene data show CDR1 as SGHKS and CDR2 as YYEKEE (reference sequence). The CDR3 extends over 19 amino acids. CDR3 region: CASSFGPIGDGYSNQPQHF. The CDR3 nucleotides read TGTGCCAGCAGCTTTGGCCCTATTGGGGATGGATATAGCAATCAGCCCCAGCATTTT.

The chain carries TRBV5-1 and TRBJ1-4; the D gene is possibly TRBD1 (6 bases). V was shortened by 3 bases and J by 3 bases, with 12 bases between the two germline ends. Germline-derived CDR1 and CDR2 are SGHRS and YFSETQ. The CDR3 runs 15 residues. Written as DNA, the CDR3 is TGCGCCAGCAGCTACCAGGGACACCCTAATGAAAAACTGTTTTTT. Its translation is CASSYQGHPNEKLFF.

This chain connects TRBV7-8 to TRBJ2-2; 8 nucleotides match TRBD2. The junction had 6 bases not matched to a gene; V was cut back by 4 bases and J by 5 bases. This CDR3 has 15 amino acids. CDR1 and CDR2 from the germline V gene are SGHVS and FQNEAQ. The CDR3 region has the DNA TGTGCCAGCAGCTCAGCGGGGGCCCGGACCGGGGAGCTGTTTTTT. As protein: CASSSAGARTGELFF.

The chain combines TRBV18 with TRBJ2-1; TRBD2 aligns across 8 bases. Germline CDR1 and CDR2: KGHSH and LQKENI. CDR3 length: 16 residues. V lost 2 bases, J lost 7 bases, and 10 bases stayed unmatched. The CDR3: CASSPFTSGNSNEQFF. The CDR3 DNA sequence: TGTGCCAGCTCACCATTCACTAGCGGAAACTCAAATGAGCAGTTCTTC.

The chain recombines TRBV4-1 with TRBJ2-3, with 16 bases matching TRBD2. The J segment lost 2 bases and the V segment lost 2 bases, leaving 7 bases of the junction unmatched. The CDR3 is 19 residues long. From germline, CDR1 is MGHRA and CDR2 YSYEKL. Here the CDR3 reads CASSQKGLAGGPDTDTQYF. CDR3 in DNA: TGCGCCAGCAGCCAAAAGGGACTAGCGGGGGGGCCGGACACAGATACGCAGTATTTT.

The gene calls are TRBV19 and TRBJ1-2, with D perhaps matching TRBD1 (5 bases). The CDR3 extends over 14 amino acids. Germline V CDR1 and CDR2: LNHDA, SQIVND (reference sequence). V lost 8 bases and J lost 2, with 15 bases in between. The CDR3: CASGPWGTNYGYTF. The CDR3 bases are TGTGCCAGTGGCCCCTGGGGGACCAACTATGGCTACACCTTC.

V usage is TRBV5-6 and J usage is TRBJ1-2; D not certain. The CDR3 is 13 residues long. Germline values: CDR1 SGHDT, CDR2 YYEEEE. The ends were cut back, 0 bases at V and 5 bases at J, with 8 bases in the middle. The CDR3 is CASSLGRAYGYTF. The CDR3 DNA sequence: TGTGCCAGCAGCTTGGGGCGGGCTTATGGCTACACCTTC.